This entry concerns a single TCR beta chain. The specificity of this receptor is unknown. Nothing much larger sits one base from this clone, and base qualities are not available. There are 14 amino acids in the CDR3, from cysteine to phenylalanine inclusive. The kept DNA is CDR3 alone, 42 bases in frame from the first base. CDR1 SGHNT and CDR2 YYREEE were looked up in the germline V gene (reference sequence). V loses 2 bases of germline sequence and J loses 1 base, and the interval between the two ends is 9 bases. The data were obtained in a study of cytomegalovirus exposure and HLA in healthy donors (TCRdb year 2017). Context from the whole study: In an earlier analysis of several hundred of the donors, roughly 300 Gb of sequence data and 90 million to 130 million unique TCR beta sequences from 180 million or so T cells were reported. The study combined high-throughput TCR immunosequencing, statistical association of individual TCRs with disease status, and machine learning to predict cytomegalovirus infection status. The study used immunosequencing to profile the T cell repertoires of approximately 690 subjects and linked those repertoires to cytomegalovirus serostatus. Besides the first cohort of roughly 660 subjects, a separate validation cohort made up of roughly 130 different subjects was used. To study patterns of TCR occurrence, a later analysis re-analyzed previously published TCR beta repertoires from several hundred donors and added high-resolution HLA genotyping. All discovery cohort repertoires had been generated using a single sequencing platform. In a later genetic analysis, genome-wide SNP genotypes for about three fifths of the roughly 670 donors were used, and that subset was treated as a discovery cohort. The genetic ancestry cluster associated with self-reported Caucasian donors included 81% of the 398 genotyped donors. Rather than using new phenotypic data, the later analysis identified candidate immune exposures from TCR beta sequences and from how often those sequences occurred across donors. Because of strong linkage in the cohort, a handful of DR-DQ haplotypes were treated as single units for association and clustering. An earlier analysis of some 500 of the donors applied high-throughput TCR beta sequencing to assess whether each TCR beta V gene segment acted as functional or pseudogenic. Among 300 to 450 genotyped donors of the cohort, an average of approximately 250,000 unique TCR beta nucleotide sequences were sequenced per donor, roughly a sixth of them non-productive. An early release covering 500 to 750 HLA-typed donors comprised approximately 290 gigabases of sequencing data and around 80 million unique TCR sequences. The study aimed to test whether signatures of past pathogen exposure could be identified by cataloging public T cell receptors. Typing coverage differed by locus: A, B, C, DRB1 and DQB1 were typed in about 620-630 donors, DQA1 in 522, DPA1 in 600 to 610, and DPB1 in 450 to 490. Both class I and class II loci were covered by HLA typing, at four-digit resolution. Donor age, sex, ethnicity and CMV serostatus were compiled alongside the repertoire data.

The cohort was made up of approximately 670 healthy bone marrow donors. At the time of sampling, all cohort members were nominally healthy, though unrecorded immune exposures were likely present. The donor tested CMV seronegative and was one of the 352 seronegative cohort members. Every donor gave a peripheral blood sample, and the peripheral blood mononuclear cells from that sample were used for TCR beta sequencing. Genomic DNA was extracted from the blood cell samples with the Qiagen DNeasy Blood Extraction Kit. Library generation was performed with the immunoSEQ multiplex PCR assay. For the multiplex PCR, a mixture combining 60 forward primers for TCR Vbeta segments and 13 reverse primers for TCR Jbeta segments was used. The CDR3 region of rearranged TCR beta genes was amplified from genomic DNA with a multiplex PCR assay. On the Illumina HiSeq System, the amplified TCR beta libraries were sequenced as 87-base-pair reads. Regarding the original processing steps: In a later analysis, 80 million or so unique TCR beta chains were counted across the approximately 620 repertoires, and around 11 million of these chains were shared by at least two donors. Raw reads were error-corrected and collapsed into unique sequences by a nearest-neighbor algorithm in which closely related sequences were merged to remove PCR and sequencing errors. To assign V, D and J gene segments, CDR3 sequences were aligned to IMGT reference sequences. For a sequence to be retained, a match of at least six nucleotides was required to both a V gene segment and a J gene segment. Rearrangements were called productive when the CDR3 lacked stop codons and stayed in frame with V and J; all others were non-productive. Following IMGT convention, CDR3 was defined as the stretch from the second conserved V-encoded cysteine up to the conserved J-encoded phenylalanine. The earlier analysis of about 620 of the donors excluded sequences that lacked an unambiguous match to a single V gene segment. In an earlier analysis of approximately 590 of the donors, a V segment was called functional when productive rearrangements were above 56.7%, and segregating when the standard deviation between donors exceeded 5%. To diagnose cytomegalovirus status from the catalog of TCR beta chain sequences, a statistical classification framework was built. In a later analysis, TCR nucleotide sequences were compared against IMGT/GENE-DB human TR gene sequences so that V and J genes could be assigned. Using the TCRdist pipeline, a later analysis assigned CDR3 sequences along with most-parsimonious VDJ recombination scenarios. In a later analysis, every TCR beta chain was defined by the combination of its CDR3 amino acid sequence and its V-gene family, and reads without a unique V-gene family were dropped. To address suspected cross-contamination and a sequencing artifact, a later analysis removed over 500 highly shared, low-generation-probability nucleotide sequences. In a later analysis, a clonal expansion index for each public chain was calculated from normalized within-repertoire ranks of inferred template counts. A later analysis computed generation probabilities with a VDJ recombination model fitted to out-of-frame rearrangements, and checked the results against IGoR. A later analysis scored TCR-TCR, TCR-HLA and TCR-CMV co-occurrence with hypergeometric tests, applying a repertoire-size bias correction to TCR pairs. A later analysis estimated false discovery rates by permuting HLA or CMV assignments 20 times. A later analysis grouped co-occurring TCRs with DBSCAN, adding TCRdist sequence similarity when clustering within HLA-allele-positive subsets. Repertoires with fewer than 30,000 or more than 120,000 public chains were left out of co-occurrence clustering, as were four to six repertoires with anomalous nucleotide sharing. TCRdb's version of the immuneACCESS table is confined to in-frame rearrangements and falls short of the full clone set. An unresolved V gene accounts for under half of the shortfall where checked; the remainder is of unknown origin. V and J calls and clone size are given by that table; D and trimming were obtained from the DNA. In this sample the table shows 100,000 to 120,000 clones, about 83% of which occur a single time. About 6.3% of the sample goes to the ten largest clones.

The full study reports these points: The study gave a list of roughly 150 TCR beta chains associated with cytomegalovirus. Broadly in line with IMGT annotations, most TCR beta V segments showed up in productive rearrangements about 87% or about 30% of the time in an earlier analysis of some 590 of the donors. The 87-base-pair reads could not distinguish some IMGT-functional V segments, including TRBV6-2 and TRBV6-3, so those segments were excluded. Because HLA typing was missing for some donors at each locus, association tests included only the typed subset. In a later analysis, over 15,000 TCR beta sequences were associated with specific HLA alleles at a false discovery rate of 0.05. The cohort was sequenced for TCR beta chains only, and without alpha or paired-chain data the features that could be detected were limited. A later analysis found that most CMV-associated TCR beta chains appeared HLA-restricted, with HLA associations seemingly driven largely by CMV exposure. Roughly uniform sequencing depth across donors was assumed in presence/absence analyses, although this assumption may not hold. Linkage disequilibrium might explain the correlated functional status among segregating V segments, but an unknown experimental factor could not be excluded. In a later analysis, the rate of TCR association differed among HLA loci, with DRB1 alleles having the most associated TCRs and HLA-C alleles having the fewest. When HLA alleles, especially DR and DQ, strongly co-occurred, TCR associations were difficult to assign to individual alleles. About 17 rarely observed V segments, including chromosome 9 orphons, were excluded from the earlier analysis of some 590 of the donors because counts were too low. Compared with the roughly 670-donor mean, donors in an Asian-associated ancestry cluster had fewer N-insertions in productive TCRs, according to a later genetic analysis. A further reported finding was that TCR beta sequences accurately predicted the HLA-A and HLA-B alleles for most subjects in the first cohort. In vitro tests confirmed that a few of the cytomegalovirus-associated TCR beta chains recognize cytomegalovirus antigens. According to the authors, the approach could potentially be generalized to other disease states and immunological phenotypes. Immune exposure information for the cohort was limited to CMV serostatus. The sequencing pipeline was judged likely to have produced a cluster of highly shared sequence variants as a technical artifact. A later analysis found that HLA-associated TCR beta chains were more clonally expanded and had lower generation probabilities than equally common non-associated chains. Several of the top co-occurrence clusters appeared to be linked to parvovirus B19, influenza, CMV and Epstein-Barr virus, according to a later analysis. While some public TCRs were present in many individuals, most TCR sequences turned up only very rarely across donors. In a later genetic analysis, a missense DCLRE1C variant was associated with V-gene and J-gene trimming of TCR beta chains, and the association was replicated in an independent cohort. Cytomegalovirus status was reported to be diagnosed by the classifier with high specificity and sensitivity in both the original and validation cohorts.

Sequenced: PBMCs. The clonotype comes from a man younger than 30 in good health and CMV-seronegative. Recombination joined TRBV5-4 with TRBJ2-5; tentative D gene TRBD1, with 6 bases matching. Here is the DNA: TGTGCCAGCAGCTTCCGAGGGGGCCAAGAGACCCAGTACTTC. It specifies CASSFRGGQETQYF.